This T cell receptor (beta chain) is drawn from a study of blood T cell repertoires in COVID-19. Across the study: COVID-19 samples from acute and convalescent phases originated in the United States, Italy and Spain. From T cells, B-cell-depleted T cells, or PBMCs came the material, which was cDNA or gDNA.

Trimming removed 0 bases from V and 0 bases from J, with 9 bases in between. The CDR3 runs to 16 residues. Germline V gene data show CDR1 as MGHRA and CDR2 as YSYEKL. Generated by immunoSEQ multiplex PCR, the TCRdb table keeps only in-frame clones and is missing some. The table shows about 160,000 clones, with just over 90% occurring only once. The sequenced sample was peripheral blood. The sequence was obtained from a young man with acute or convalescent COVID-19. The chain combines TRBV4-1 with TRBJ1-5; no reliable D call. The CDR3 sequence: CASSQDPGSSNQPQHF. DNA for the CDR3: TGCGCCAGCAGCCAAGATCCGGGGAGTAGCAATCAGCCCCAGCATTTT.